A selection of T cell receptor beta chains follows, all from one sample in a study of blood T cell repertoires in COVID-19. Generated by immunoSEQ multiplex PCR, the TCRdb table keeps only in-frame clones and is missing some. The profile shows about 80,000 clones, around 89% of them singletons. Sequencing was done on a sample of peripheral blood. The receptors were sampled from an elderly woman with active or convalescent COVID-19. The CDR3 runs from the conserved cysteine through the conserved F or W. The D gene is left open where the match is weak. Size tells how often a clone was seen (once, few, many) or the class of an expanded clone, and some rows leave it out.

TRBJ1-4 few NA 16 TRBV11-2 CASSTPTGMTNEKLFF TGTGCCAGCAGCACCCCAACGGGGATGACTAATGAAAAACTGTTTTTT
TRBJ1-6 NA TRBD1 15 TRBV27 CASSLQGGYNSPLHF TGTGCCAGCAGCTTACAGGGGGGCTATAATTCACCCCTCCACTTT
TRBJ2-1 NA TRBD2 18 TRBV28 CASSTPRLAGGALFEQFF TGTGCCAGCAGCACCCCTCGACTAGCGGGAGGGGCTCTTTTTGAGCAGTTCTTC
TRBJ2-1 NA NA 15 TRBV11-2 CASSLDRGDYNEQFF TGTGCCAGCAGCTTAGATCGCGGGGACTACAATGAGCAGTTCTTC
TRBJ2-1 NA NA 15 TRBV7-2 CASSLVAATYNEQFF TGTGCCAGCAGCTTAGTAGCGGCGACCTACAATGAGCAGTTCTTC
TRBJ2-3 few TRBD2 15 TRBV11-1 CASSPTSGITDTQYF TGTGCCAGCAGCCCAACTAGCGGGATTACAGATACGCAGTATTTT
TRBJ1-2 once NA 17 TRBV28 CASSLPYQAGATRGYTF TGTGCCAGCTCTTTACCCTACCAGGCAGGGGCAACTAGGGGCTACACCTTC
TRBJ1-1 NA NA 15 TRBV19 CASSQRDGRNTEAFF TGTGCCAGTAGTCAGAGGGACGGGAGGAACACTGAAGCTTTCTTT
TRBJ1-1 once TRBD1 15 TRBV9 CASSVVGGGATEAFF TGTGCCAGCAGCGTAGTAGGAGGGGGCGCGACTGAAGCTTTCTTT
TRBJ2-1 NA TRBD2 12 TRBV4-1 CASSQLAGEQFF TGCGCCAGCAGCCAATTAGCGGGTGAACAGTTCTTC
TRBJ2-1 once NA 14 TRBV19 CASSWPGPGNEQFF TGTGCCAGTAGCTGGCCGGGTCCTGGAAATGAGCAGTTCTTC
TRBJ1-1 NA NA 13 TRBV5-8 CASPSGAGTEAFF TGTGCCAGCCCGTCAGGGGCTGGGACTGAAGCTTTCTTT
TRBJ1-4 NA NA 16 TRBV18 CASSPDRSKTNEKLFF TGTGCCAGCTCACCGGACAGAAGCAAAACTAATGAAAAACTGTTTTTT
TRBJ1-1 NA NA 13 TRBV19 CASSVQRNTEAFF TGTGCCAGTAGTGTACAGAGGAACACTGAAGCTTTCTTT
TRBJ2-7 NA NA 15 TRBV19 CASRTQGVGAYEQYF TGTGCCAGTAGGACACAGGGAGTTGGGGCCTACGAGCAGTACTTC
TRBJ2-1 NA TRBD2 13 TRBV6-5 CASSGGTINEQFF TGTGCCAGCAGCGGAGGGACTATCAATGAGCAGTTCTTC
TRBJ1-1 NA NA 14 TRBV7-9 CASSLGGTNTEAFF TGTGCCAGCAGCTTAGGAGGTACGAACACTGAAGCTTTCTTT
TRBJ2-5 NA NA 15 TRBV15 CATSRVTVIQETQYF TGTGCCACCAGCAGGGTTACAGTAATCCAAGAGACCCAGTACTTC
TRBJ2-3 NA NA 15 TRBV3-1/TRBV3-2 CASSQAGAFADTQYF TGTGCCAGCAGCCAAGCGGGAGCTTTCGCAGATACGCAGTATTTT
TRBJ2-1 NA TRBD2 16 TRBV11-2 CASSLGTLAGTNEQFF TGTGCCAGCAGCTTAGGTACGCTAGCGGGAACGAATGAGCAGTTCTTC
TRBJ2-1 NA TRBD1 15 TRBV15 CATSRVRQGNYEQFF TGTGCCACCAGCAGAGTAAGACAGGGGAATTATGAGCAGTTCTTC
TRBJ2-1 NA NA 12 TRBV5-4 CASSLGVNEQFF TGTGCCAGCAGCTTGGGCGTCAATGAGCAGTTCTTC
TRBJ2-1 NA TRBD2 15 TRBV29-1 CSVFSGRNGYNEQFF TGCAGCGTTTTTAGCGGGAGGAACGGTTACAATGAGCAGTTCTTC
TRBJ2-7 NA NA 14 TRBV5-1 CASSVLAPSYEQYF TGCGCCAGCAGCGTATTAGCACCTAGTTACGAGCAGTACTTC
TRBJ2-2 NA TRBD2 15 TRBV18 CASSETSRNTGELFF TGTGCCAGCTCAGAGACTAGCAGGAACACCGGGGAGCTGTTTTTT
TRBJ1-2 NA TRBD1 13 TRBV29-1 CSVEGQGAWGYTF TGCAGCGTTGAGGGACAGGGGGCGTGGGGCTACACCTTC
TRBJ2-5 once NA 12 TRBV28 CASGRGRETQYF TGTGCCAGCGGCAGGGGTCGAGAGACCCAGTACTTC